In its sample, the clone carrying this TCR beta chain was seen once. Its matching antigen is unknown. These data belong to a study of shared clonotypes between healthy human individuals. General study results and limits: Clonotypes not shared had lower generation probabilities than those common to all four donors.

Everyone who donated was a Caucasian adult who lived in Nashville, Tennessee. Genomic DNA of every subset was divided equally among multiple immunoSEQ plates. It was 150 to 250 ng DNA, about 30,000 T cell genomes, that sorted-subset replicate PCRs used. Using immunoSEQ multiplex PCR, the repertoire was profiled, and TCRdb retains in-frame clones only, with some absent. The repertoire has roughly 2,500,000 clones, approximately 93% of them found once; the top ten carry around 0.4%. This CDR3 has 14 residues. Germline values: CDR1 KGHSH, CDR2 LQKENI. V was pared by 6 bases and J by 6 bases, with 7 bases of the junction left unmatched.

Sequencing was done on a sample of naive CD4+ T cells from PBMCs. Subset given: CD45RA+ positively selected. The receptor was derived from a man aged 18 to 30 in good health. Some clones in this sample may be carry-over from other donors' samples. The chain employs TRBV18 and TRBJ1-5, with TRBD1 matching over 8 bases. CDR3 bases: TGTGCCAGCTCGGACAGGGTAGGAAGTCAGCCCCAGCATTTT. This gives the protein CASSDRVGSQPQHF. The entire variable domain, with the rest obtained from reference TRBV18 and TRBJ1-5, is as follows: NAGVMQNPRHLVRRRGQEARLRCSPMKGHSHVYWYRQLPEEGLKFMVYLQKENIIDESGMPKERFSAEFPKEGPSILRIQQVVRGDSAAYFCASSDRVGSQPQHFGDGTRLSIL.